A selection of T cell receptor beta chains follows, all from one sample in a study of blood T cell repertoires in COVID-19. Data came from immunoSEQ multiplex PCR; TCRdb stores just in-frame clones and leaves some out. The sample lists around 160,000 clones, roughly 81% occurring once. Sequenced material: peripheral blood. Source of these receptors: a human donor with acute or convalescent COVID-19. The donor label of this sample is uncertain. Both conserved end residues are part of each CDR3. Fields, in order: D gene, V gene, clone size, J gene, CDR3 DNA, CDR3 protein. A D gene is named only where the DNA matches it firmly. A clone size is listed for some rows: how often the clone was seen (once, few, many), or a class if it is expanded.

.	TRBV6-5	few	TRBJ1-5	TGTGCCAGCAGTTCCCTAGAGGGGGACGGTCAGCCCCAGCATTTT	CASSSLEGDGQPQHF
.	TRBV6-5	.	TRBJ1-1	TGTGCCAGCAGATCTCAGGGTTACGGTGAAGCTTTCTTT	CASRSQGYGEAFF
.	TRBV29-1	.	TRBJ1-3	TGCAGCGTTGAGACAGCTGGAAACACCATATATTTT	CSVETAGNTIYF
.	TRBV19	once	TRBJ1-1	TGTGCCAGTAGTCTAAACACTGAAGCTTTCTTT	CASSLNTEAFF
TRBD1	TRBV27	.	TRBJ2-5	TGTGCCAGCAGTCCCGGACAGGGAGGAGAGACCCAGTACTTC	CASSPGQGGETQYF
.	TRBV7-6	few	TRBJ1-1	TGTGCCAGCAGCTTAGGCCAGGCTTACTTGAACACTGAAGCTTTCTTT	CASSLGQAYLNTEAFF
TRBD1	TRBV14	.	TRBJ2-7	TGTGCCAGCAGCCAAGGGACAGGGGGAGGCTACGAGCAGTACTTC	CASSQGTGGGYEQYF
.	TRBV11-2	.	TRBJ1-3	TGTGCCAGCAGCTTCAGAGGGCAGGGAAACACCATATATTTT	CASSFRGQGNTIYF
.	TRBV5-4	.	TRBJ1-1	TGTGCCAGCAGCCTGGGACACCAGAACACTGAAGCTTTCTTT	CASSLGHQNTEAFF
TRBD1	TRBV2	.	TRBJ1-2	TGTGCCAGCAGGGGACAGAGCTATGGCTACACCTTC	CASRGQSYGYTF
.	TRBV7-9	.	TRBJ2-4	TGTGCCAGCAGCCGCGGGGCAAACATTCAGTACTTC	CASSRGANIQYF
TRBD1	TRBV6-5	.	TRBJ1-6	TGTGCCAGCAGGGGTAGGACAGGGGGGTCACCCCTCCACTTT	CASRGRTGGSPLHF
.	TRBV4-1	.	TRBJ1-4	TGCGCCAGCAGTCCGGACAGTCTCCCCTTTAAACTGTTTTTT	CASSPDSLPFKLFF
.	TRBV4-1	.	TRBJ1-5	TGCGCCAGCAGCAAAGAATGGGGCTTTAGCAATCAGCCCCAGCATTTT	CASSKEWGFSNQPQHF
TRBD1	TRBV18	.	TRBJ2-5	TGTGCCAGCTCACTCACCGGGACAGGGTCGTACAGTGGGGAGACCCAGTACTTC	CASSLTGTGSYSGETQYF
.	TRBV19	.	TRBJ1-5	TGTGCCAGTGAGACAAGGGGCCCGAGCAATCAGCCCCAGCATTTT	CASETRGPSNQPQHF
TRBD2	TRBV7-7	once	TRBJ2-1	TGTGCTAGCAGCAGTCTAGCGGGGGCTGACAATGAGCAGTTCTTC	CASSSLAGADNEQFF
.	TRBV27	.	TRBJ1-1	TGTGCCAGCAGTTTCGGCAGGGATAACACTGAAGCTTTCTTT	CASSFGRDNTEAFF
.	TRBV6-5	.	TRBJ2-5	TGTGCCAGCAGGCGCGACTTGACAGGCAAAGAGACCCAGTACTTC	CASRRDLTGKETQYF
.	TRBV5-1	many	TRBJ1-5	TGCGCCAGCAGCAGGTGGGGGGATAACAATCAGCCCCAGCATTTT	CASSRWGDNNQPQHF
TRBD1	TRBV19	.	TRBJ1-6	TGTGCCAGTAGTTCGCAGGGACAGGGGAATTCACCCCTCCACTTT	CASSSQGQGNSPLHF
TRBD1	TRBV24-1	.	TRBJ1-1	TGTGCCACCAGTGATTCCGGGACAGGGGATACTGAAGCTTTCTTT	CATSDSGTGDTEAFF
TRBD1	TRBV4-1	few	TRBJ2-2	TGCGCCAGCAGCCAGTTCCCGGGACAGGGGACCGGGGAGCTGTTTTTT	CASSQFPGQGTGELFF
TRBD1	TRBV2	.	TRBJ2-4	TGTGCCAGCAGTGAAGGGACAGGGGGCTGGAACATTCAGTACTTC	CASSEGTGGWNIQYF
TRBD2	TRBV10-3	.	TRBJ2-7	TGTGCCATCAGTGACCCGAATGCGGGAGCTGTTTACGAGCAGTACTTC	CAISDPNAGAVYEQYF
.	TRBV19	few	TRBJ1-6	TGTGCCACTCAAGAGGGTGCACGTTATAATTCACCCCTCCACTTT	CATQEGARYNSPLHF
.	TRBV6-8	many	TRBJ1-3	TGTGCCAGCAGCCGCCTCCCAGGGGACGGAAACACCATATATTTT	CASSRLPGDGNTIYF
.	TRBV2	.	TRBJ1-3	TGTGCCAGCTCCACCGGCGGCTTGTTAAACACCATATATTTT	CASSTGGLLNTIYF